This TCR beta chain came from a study of TIL therapy for anti-PD-1-resistant metastatic lung cancer. The libraries were made with immunoSEQ v3. Produced via immunoSEQ multiplex PCR; TCRdb's table is partial and in-frame only. The data hold under 100,000 clones, with roughly 65% observed a single time. Time point given: pre-treatment sample, taken before nivolumab and TIL therapy. Most excised metastases sampled were pleural nodules or supraclavicular lymph nodes. The CDR3 totals 18 residues. Per the germline V gene, CDR1 is SGHTA and CDR2 is FQGNSA. V was trimmed by 7 bases and J by 2 bases, leaving 27 bases between them.

Sequenced here: tumor tissue, sampled at baseline. This sequence joins TRBV7-2 and TRBJ2-7, with a possible D match to TRBD1 (6 bases). The sequence came from a person aged 25 to 79 with non-small cell lung cancer. The CDR3 here is CASMGFLPGTHFTYEQYF. The CDR3 DNA reads TGTGCCAGCATGGGGTTCCTCCCAGGGACACACTTCACCTACGAGCAGTACTTC.